Listed below are T cell receptor beta chains from one sample, sequenced in a study of glioma-infiltrating T cells. TCRdb called the multiplex PCR reads again in MiXCR, with one record for every CDR3 protein. The table lists 150,000 or so distinct CDR3 sequences, around 40% of them singletons, with around 18% in the top ten. Sequencing input: glioma tissue, nonneoplastic brain tissue, or PBMCs (not recorded which). The receptors shown here come from a human donor with low-grade glioma or glioblastoma, undergoing nonglioma brain surgery, or in good health (not recorded which). CDR3s include the opening cysteine and the closing phenylalanine or tryptophan. D genes are given only for firm matches. Clone size, where shown, is once, few, many, or a class for clones that have expanded.

-	TRBV20-1	15	TRBJ1-2	-	CSARDQGKGDYGYTF	TGCAGTGCTAGAGATCAGGGAAAGGGGGACTATGGCTACACCTTC
-	TRBV2	15	TRBJ2-1	TRBD2	CASTLTSGGYNEQFF	TGTGCCAGCACCCTGACTAGCGGGGGGTACAATGAGCAGTTCTTC
few	TRBV6-1	15	TRBJ1-1	-	CASSELTHGNTEAFF	TGTGCCAGCAGTGAATTGACACACGGGAACACTGAAGCTTTCTTT
-	TRBV6-1	14	TRBJ1-5	-	CASLGRLSNQPQHF	TGTGCCAGCTTAGGTAGACTTAGCAATCAGCCCCAGCATTTT
-	TRBV20-1	12	TRBJ1-2	-	CSAGIRSYGYTF	TGCAGTGCAGGTATAAGGAGCTATGGCTACACCTTC
-	TRBV27	15	TRBJ1-1	TRBD1	CASSSGGQGNTEAFF	TGTGCCAGCAGTTCGGGGGGACAGGGTAACACTGAAGCTTTCTTT
-	TRBV7-6	13	TRBJ1-1	-	CASRLTVNTEAFF	TGTGCCAGCAGACTGACAGTGAACACTGAAGCTTTCTTT
-	TRBV4-3	14	TRBJ2-7	-	CASSQALSSYEQYF	TGCGCCAGCAGCCAAGCATTGAGCTCCTACGAGCAGTACTTC
-	TRBV6-1	15	TRBJ1-4	-	CASSAPGKAGEKLFF	TGTGCCAGCAGTGCTCCAGGAAAAGCTGGTGAAAAACTGTTTTTT
few	TRBV6-6	15	TRBJ2-7	-	CASSPRAEASYEQYF	TGTGCCAGCAGTCCCCGGGCCGAGGCCTCCTACGAGCAGTACTTC
once	TRBV20-1	15	TRBJ1-5	-	CSASPGDKTNQPQHF	TGCAGTGCTAGCCCTGGGGACAAGACTAATCAGCCCCAGCATTTT
-	TRBV6-1	15	TRBJ2-1	-	CASSKQGGFNNEQFF	TGTGCCAGCAGCAAACAGGGTGGGTTTAACAATGAGCAGTTCTTC
many	TRBV6-1	15	TRBJ2-1	-	CASSGWGRALNEQFF	TGTGCCAGCAGTGGATGGGGCAGGGCCTTGAATGAGCAGTTCTTC
-	TRBV9	18	TRBJ2-3	TRBD2	CASSVSDLLATDTDTQYF	TGTGCCAGCAGCGTATCTGACCTACTAGCGACAGACACAGATACGCAGTATTTT
-	TRBV7-2	14	TRBJ2-3	-	CARRPSIGSDTQYF	TGTGCCCGCAGACCCTCCATAGGGTCAGATACGCAGTATTTT
-	TRBV7-9	14	TRBJ2-5	-	CASSLSQALETQYF	TGTGCCAGCAGCTTATCCCAGGCGTTGGAGACCCAGTACTTC
-	TRBV2	13	TRBJ2-5	TRBD1	CATTGDEGETQYF	TGTGCCACGACAGGGGACGAGGGCGAGACCCAGTACTTC
many	TRBV6-1	13	TRBJ2-3	-	CASDSGYTDTQYF	TGTGCCAGCGATTCGGGCTACACAGATACGCAGTATTTT
-	TRBV12-3/TRBV12-4	14	TRBJ2-5	-	CTSSFGLSQETQYF	TGTACCAGCAGTTTCGGACTATCCCAAGAGACCCAGTACTTC
-	TRBV19	15	TRBJ2-1	TRBD2	CATKIPGLAGVEQFF	TGTGCCACCAAAATTCCGGGACTAGCGGGAGTCGAGCAGTTCTTC
few	TRBV20-1	11	TRBJ2-1	-	CSATALTEQFF	TGCAGTGCTACAGCCCTCACAGAGCAGTTCTTC
few	TRBV2	13	TRBJ2-7	-	CASSVASSYEQYF	TGTGCCAGCAGTGTTGCCAGCTCCTACGAGCAGTACTTC
once	TRBV9	13	TRBJ1-1	-	CASSVDKNTEAFF	TGTGCCAGCAGCGTAGATAAGAACACTGAAGCTTTCTTT
few	TRBV6-1	12	TRBJ1-1	-	CASSYGVAEAFF	TGTGCCAGCAGTTATGGGGTGGCTGAAGCTTTCTTT
-	TRBV27	14	TRBJ2-3	TRBD2	CASRSSGVTDTQYF	TGCGCCAGCAGATCTAGCGGGGTAACGGATACGCAGTATTTT
-	TRBV24-1	15	TRBJ2-5	TRBD2	CATSDLRGGVETQYF	TGTGCCACCAGTGATTTGCGGGGGGGCGTGGAGACCCAGTACTTC
-	TRBV20-1	12	TRBJ2-7	-	CSAQRGSYEQYF	TGCAGTGCTCAGAGGGGATCTTACGAGCAGTACTTC
-	TRBV10-3	13	TRBJ2-5	-	CAISGTGKETQYF	TGTGCCATCAGTGGGACGGGGAAAGAGACCCAGTACTTC
few	TRBV6-2/TRBV6-3	18	TRBJ1-2	TRBD1	CASTQGSGQGPVHYGYTF	TGTGCCAGCACCCAGGGGAGTGGACAGGGACCCGTTCACTATGGCTACACCTTC
few	TRBV19	15	TRBJ1-5	-	CASSIPRGSNQPQHF	TGTGCCAGTAGTATCCCCAGGGGAAGCAATCAGCCCCAGCATTTT
-	TRBV7-9	12	TRBJ1-3	-	CASSLGEDTIYF	TGTGCCAGCAGCTTGGGGGAAGACACCATATATTTT
-	TRBV6-1	13	TRBJ2-7	-	CASSLGHSYEQYF	TGTGCCAGCAGTCTTGGGCACTCCTACGAGCAGTACTTC